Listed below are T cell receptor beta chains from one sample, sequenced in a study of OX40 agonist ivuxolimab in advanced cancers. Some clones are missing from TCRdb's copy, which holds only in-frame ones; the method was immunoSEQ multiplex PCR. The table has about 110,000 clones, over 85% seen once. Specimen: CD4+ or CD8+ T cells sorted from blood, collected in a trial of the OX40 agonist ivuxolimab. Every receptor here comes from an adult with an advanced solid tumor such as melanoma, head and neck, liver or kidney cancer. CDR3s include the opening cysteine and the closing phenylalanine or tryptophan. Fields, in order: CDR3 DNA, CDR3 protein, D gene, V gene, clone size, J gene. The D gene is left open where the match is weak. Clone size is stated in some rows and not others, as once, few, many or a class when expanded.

TGTGCCAGCACCCGAGCAGGTCAAACCGGGGAGCTGTTTTTT CASTRAGQTGELFF NA TRBV28 NA TRBJ2-2
TGTGCCAGTCCCGACCCAAACACCGGGGAGCTGTTTTTT CASPDPNTGELFF NA TRBV19 NA TRBJ2-2
TGTGCCAGCAGTTTAACGGGGACTAGCGGGAGTAATGAGCAGTTCTTC CASSLTGTSGSNEQFF TRBD2 TRBV28 NA TRBJ2-1
TGTGCCAGCAGGTTGCAGACCTCCTACGAGCAGTACTTC CASRLQTSYEQYF NA TRBV25-1 NA TRBJ2-7
TGTGCCAGCAGCCCAGGGGGACTAGCGTCCCAGAGGGCAGATACGCAGTATTTT CASSPGGLASQRADTQYF TRBD2 TRBV9 NA TRBJ2-3
TGTGCCAGCAGCTTGGGGGACAGGGAGTATGGCTACACCTTC CASSLGDREYGYTF TRBD1 TRBV5-4 NA TRBJ1-2
TGTGCCTGGACTGAGGGGGCCAATTCACCCCTCCACTTT CAWTEGANSPLHF TRBD1 TRBV30 once TRBJ1-6
TGTGCCAGCAGAAATAGCGGGGGAGCCTACGAGCAGTACTTC CASRNSGGAYEQYF TRBD2 TRBV28 NA TRBJ2-7
TGTGCTAGTGGTTTGGTCCTGGGGTCCTACAATGAGCAGTTCTTC CASGLVLGSYNEQFF NA TRBV12-5 NA TRBJ2-1
TGTGCCAGCAGCCGGGTAGCGGGGGGGGATTCTAGCACAGATACGCAGTATTTT CASSRVAGGDSSTDTQYF TRBD2 TRBV4-2 NA TRBJ2-3
TGTGCCAGTAGTGATCCCCTGCAGGGCGGTGAAAAACTGTTTTTT CASSDPLQGGEKLFF NA TRBV19 few TRBJ1-4
TGTGCCAGCAGCCAAGAGTGGCGGGGGGCCTACGAGCAGTACTTC CASSQEWRGAYEQYF TRBD2 TRBV4-2 few TRBJ2-7
TGTGCCTCCAGGGTCGGGACAGGGACCTTATATCAGCCCCAGCATTTT CASRVGTGTLYQPQHF TRBD1 TRBV19 NA TRBJ1-5
TGTGCCAGCAGCTCCTACGGACTAGCGGGGGGCAATGAGCAGTTCTTC CASSSYGLAGGNEQFF TRBD2 TRBV7-3 NA TRBJ2-1
TGTGCCAGCAGCGTAGCGTGGAGTGACACCTACGAGCAGTACTTC CASSVAWSDTYEQYF NA TRBV9 NA TRBJ2-7
TGTGCCAGCAGCCCTTGGGGTGGGCAGGACACTGAAGCTTTCTTT CASSPWGGQDTEAFF NA TRBV7-2 once TRBJ1-1
TGTGCCAGCAGAGACGAGGGGACATACATGAACACTGAAGCTTTCTTT CASRDEGTYMNTEAFF NA TRBV25-1 NA TRBJ1-1
TGTGCCTGGAGTAACAGTTACTTCTTCTACGAGCAGTACTTC CAWSNSYFFYEQYF NA TRBV30 NA TRBJ2-7
TGTGCCAGCAGCCCTAAAGAGACCCAGTACTTC CASSPKETQYF NA TRBV7-8 once TRBJ2-5
TGTGCCAGTAGTATAGAGGGCAGGGCGCGTGCTCAAACCACTGAAGCTTTCTTT CASSIEGRARAQTTEAFF NA TRBV19 NA TRBJ1-1
TGTGCCAGCAGTTTATCCCCAGGGTTGGAAAAACTGTTTTTT CASSLSPGLEKLFF NA TRBV27 NA TRBJ1-4
TGTGCCTGGAGCCAGATAGACAGGACTTTCATGCATGGAAACACTGAAGCTTTCTTT CAWSQIDRTFMHGNTEAFF NA TRBV30 NA TRBJ1-1
TGTGCCAGCAGCCGGGGCACTGAAGCTTTCTTT CASSRGTEAFF NA TRBV5-6 NA TRBJ1-1
TGTGCCAGCAGCCTATACGGGGCAGTGGACACTGAAGCTTTCTTT CASSLYGAVDTEAFF NA TRBV6-1 few TRBJ1-1
TGTGCCATCAGTGAGTCGTTGGGGGGCCGAAAAGATACGCAGTATTTT CAISESLGGRKDTQYF NA TRBV10-3 NA TRBJ2-3
TGTGCCAGCAGTCCCGGGCTTTATGGGGGTACTGAAGCTTTCTTT CASSPGLYGGTEAFF NA TRBV6-5 NA TRBJ1-1
TGCGCCAGCAGCCAAGGACAGGGGGCGTTCTATGGCTACACCTTC CASSQGQGAFYGYTF TRBD1 TRBV5-1 NA TRBJ1-2
TGTGCCAGCAGTTCAGCGGGGGGATCCACCGGGGAGCTGTTTTTT CASSSAGGSTGELFF TRBD2 TRBV6-6 NA TRBJ2-2
TGTGCCTCACTAGCGGGAGGGGCGAACACCGGGGAGCTGTTTTTT CASLAGGANTGELFF TRBD2 TRBV2 NA TRBJ2-2
TGTGCCAGCTCACCACAGGGGACGAGGACTGAAGCTTTCTTT CASSPQGTRTEAFF NA TRBV18 NA TRBJ1-1
TGTGCCTGGAGCTGGGCTAATGAAAAACTGTTTTTT CAWSWANEKLFF NA TRBV30 NA TRBJ1-4
TGTGCCAGCAGCCCCCTACGTGAGGGGGAGACCCAGTACTTC CASSPLREGETQYF NA TRBV11-1 NA TRBJ2-5
TGTGCCAGCAACTCTAATCAGCCCCAGCATTTT CASNSNQPQHF NA TRBV28 few TRBJ1-5
TGTGCCTCCGAGGGGGGGTCACATTCACCCCTCCACTTT CASEGGSHSPLHF NA TRBV30 NA TRBJ1-6
TGTGCCATCAGTGGGCAGGGAGGTGGCTACACCTTC CAISGQGGGYTF NA TRBV10-3 NA TRBJ1-2
TGCGCCAGCAGCTTGGAGGGGGAATCACCCCTCCACTTT CASSLEGESPLHF NA TRBV5-1 few TRBJ1-6
TGTGCCAGCAGTGAATTGGAAAACCTTCCCTACAATGAGCAGTTCTTC CASSELENLPYNEQFF NA TRBV6-1 NA TRBJ2-1
TGTGCCAGCAGCCAAGATCCACAGAACACTGAAGCTTTCTTT CASSQDPQNTEAFF NA TRBV4-2 NA TRBJ1-1
TGTGCCAGCGGGACTAGCGGGAGATTTTTGTCCTACGAGCAGTACTTC CASGTSGRFLSYEQYF TRBD2 TRBV2 NA TRBJ2-7
TGTGCCAGCAGCTTGATAGACAGGGCTTACGAGCAGTACTTC CASSLIDRAYEQYF TRBD1 TRBV5-4 NA TRBJ2-7
TGTGCCAGCAGCTTAAAGAGTAACTACGAGCAGTACTTC CASSLKSNYEQYF NA TRBV7-2 NA TRBJ2-7
TGCGCCAGCAGCCAAGCCGGGACAGGGGGCTACAATGAGCAGTTCTTC CASSQAGTGGYNEQFF TRBD1 TRBV4-3 NA TRBJ2-1
TGTGCCAGCAGTGTCGGGAGAGGGGCTAATAACTATGGCTACACCTTC CASSVGRGANNYGYTF NA TRBV2 NA TRBJ1-2
TGTGCCAGCAGCTTACGGACGGGGAACACTGAAGCTTTCTTT CASSLRTGNTEAFF NA TRBV9 NA TRBJ1-1
TGTGCCACCGAGGGAGAGACCCAGTACTTC CATEGETQYF NA TRBV6-1 NA TRBJ2-5
TGTGCCAGCAGCCCTCAACTAGCGGGAGGCTACGAGCAGTACTTC CASSPQLAGGYEQYF TRBD2 TRBV6-5 NA TRBJ2-7